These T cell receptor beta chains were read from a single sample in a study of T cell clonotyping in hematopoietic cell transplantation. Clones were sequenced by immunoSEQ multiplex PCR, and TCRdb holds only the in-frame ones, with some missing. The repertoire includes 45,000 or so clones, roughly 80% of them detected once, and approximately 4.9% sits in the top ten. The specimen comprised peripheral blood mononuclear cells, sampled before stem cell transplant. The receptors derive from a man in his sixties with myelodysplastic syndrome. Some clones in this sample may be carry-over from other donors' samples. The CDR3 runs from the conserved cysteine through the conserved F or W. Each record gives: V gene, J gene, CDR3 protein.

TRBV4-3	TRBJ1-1	CASSQDRGRVEAFF
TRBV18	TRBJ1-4	CASSNDMGEKLFF
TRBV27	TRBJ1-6	CASSLSLGGDSPLHF
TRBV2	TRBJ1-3	CASSELATRNTIYF
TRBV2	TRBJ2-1	CASSPRTVNEQFF
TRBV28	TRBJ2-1	CASSLRGTSGFQFF
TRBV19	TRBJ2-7	CASSRLAAGTGGIEQYF
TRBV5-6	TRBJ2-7	CASSFRTGSYDEQYF
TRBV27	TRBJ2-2	CASSSTALNRVVYRGAGELFF
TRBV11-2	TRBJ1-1	CASSFGLTEAFF
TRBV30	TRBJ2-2	CAWSVRAFTGELFF
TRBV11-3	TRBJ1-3	CASSLDGSRTGNTIYF
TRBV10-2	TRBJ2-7	CASRPGTPAYEQYF
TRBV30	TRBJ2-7	CAWRGVRGLGEQYF
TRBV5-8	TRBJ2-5	CASSLEGGQGFSKQETQYF
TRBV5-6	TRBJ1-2	CASSLTGSDYTF
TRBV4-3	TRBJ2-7	CASSQYRTGIIGSGEQYF
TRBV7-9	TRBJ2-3	CASSGADTQYF
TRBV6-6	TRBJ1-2	CASSPRAGESRSYTF
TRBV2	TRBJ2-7	CASSEVSYGDRYEQYF
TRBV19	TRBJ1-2	CASSAWDRNYGYTF
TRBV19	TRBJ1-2	CASSLQGALYYGYTF
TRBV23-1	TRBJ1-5	CASSHSWDLYQPQHF
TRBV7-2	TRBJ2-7	CASSSRTGDSYEQYF
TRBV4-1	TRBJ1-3	CASSRDRNSGNTIYF
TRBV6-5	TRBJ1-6	CASRGSGRASPLHF
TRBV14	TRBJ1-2	CASSQDINYGYTF
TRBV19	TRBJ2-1	CASSIAAGGYNEQFF
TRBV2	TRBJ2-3	CASNPDRGGTDTQYF
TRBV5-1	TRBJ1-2	CASSLDANYGYTF
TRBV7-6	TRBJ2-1	CASSLDRGDEQFF
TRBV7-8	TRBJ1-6	CASRNTGTNESPLHF
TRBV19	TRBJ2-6	CASLRQGFPSGANVLTF
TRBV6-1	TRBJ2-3	CASNADRASPDTQYF
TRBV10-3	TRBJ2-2	CAIKEDSPTNTGELFF
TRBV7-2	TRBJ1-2	CASSLAPQGVEYGYTF
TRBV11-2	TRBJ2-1	CASSLVYLAGNNEQFF
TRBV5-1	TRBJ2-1	CASSTITGYNEQFF
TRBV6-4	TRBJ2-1	CASSDSTSGGAEQFF
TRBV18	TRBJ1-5	CASSPSGQGNQPQHF
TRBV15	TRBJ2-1	CATSRGWGGGSSIGEQFF
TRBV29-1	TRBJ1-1	CSVQGATGQNTEAFF
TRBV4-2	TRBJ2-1	CASSQEWGSREQFF
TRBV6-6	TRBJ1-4	CASSGTGGNEKLFF
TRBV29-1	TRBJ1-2	CSVIQGIGYGYTF
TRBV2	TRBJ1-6	CASSAEHPYGNSPLHF
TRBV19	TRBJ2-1	CASSSGNYNEQFF
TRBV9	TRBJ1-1	CASSVTTGTDTEAFF
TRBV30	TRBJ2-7	CAWSAGPKSPEQYF
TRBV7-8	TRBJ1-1	CASSFLGHGTEAFF
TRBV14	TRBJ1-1	CASSQDLGGYNTEAFF
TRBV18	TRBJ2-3	CASSPTGQRTDTQYF
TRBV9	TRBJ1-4	CASSVEAFYRGREKLFF
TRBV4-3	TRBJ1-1	CASSQGVGASTEAFF